This T cell receptor beta chain was identified in a study of blood T cells in healthy people across ages. This CDR3 is built from 13 residues. The ends were cut back, 3 bases at V and 0 bases at J, with 6 bases in the middle. Germline V gives CDR1 DFQATT, CDR2 SNEGSKA (reference sequence). PCR was performed a second time for about 7 to 12 cycles using a sample-barcoded 5' primer and a J-beta primer mix. In TCRdb, the 5' RACE reads were re-called with MiXCR into one record per CDR3 protein. The table has 600,000 or so distinct CDR3 sequences, about 30% seen once; the top ten hold 15% to 17%. Source material: blood. The chain uses TRBV20-1 and TRBJ2-1; D remains ambiguous. The TCR originated in a woman older than 75 in good health. CDR3 in amino acids: CSARENSYNEQFF. CDR3 in DNA: TGCAGTGCTAGGGAGAACTCCTACAATGAGCAGTTCTTC.